This T cell receptor (beta chain) was documented in a study of cytomegalovirus exposure and HLA in healthy donors (TCRdb year 2017). General notes on the study: An earlier analysis of roughly 500 of the donors reported approximately 290 Gb of sequence data and around 120 million unique TCR beta sequences from 190 million or so T cells. An early release that covered about 600 HLA-typed donors contained about 300 gigabases of sequencing data and around 80 million unique TCR sequences. Among the roughly 390 genotyped donors, around 81% belonged to the genetic ancestry cluster associated with self-reported Caucasian donors. The study aimed to test whether cataloging public T cell receptors could reveal signatures of past pathogen exposure. The study used immunosequencing to profile the T cell repertoires of 670 or so subjects and linked those repertoires to cytomegalovirus serostatus. In addition to the first cohort of roughly 700 subjects, a separate validation cohort of under 150 different subjects was used. To predict cytomegalovirus infection status, the study combined high-throughput TCR immunosequencing, statistical association of individual TCRs with disease status, and machine learning. In a later analysis, previously published TCR beta repertoires from 666 donors were re-analyzed and high-resolution HLA genotyping was added so that TCR occurrence patterns could be studied. In the later analysis, no new phenotypic data were used to find candidate immune exposures; instead, reliance was placed on TCR beta sequences and their occurrence across donors. An earlier analysis of some 600 of the donors applied high-throughput TCR beta sequencing to assess whether each TCR beta V gene segment acted as functional or pseudogenic. Donor age, sex, ethnicity and CMV serostatus were collected together with the repertoire data. A later genetic analysis used genome-wide SNP genotypes for about three fifths of the roughly 700 donors, treating that subset as a discovery cohort. All discovery cohort repertoires had been generated using a single sequencing platform. Both class I and class II loci were covered by HLA typing, at four-digit resolution. The number of typed donors differed by locus: about 620-640 for A, B, C, DRB1 and DQB1; 522 for DQA1; approximately 600 for DPA1; and 450 to 480 for DPB1. Roughly 5 DR-DQ haplotypes were handled as single units for association and clustering, since linkage in the cohort was strong. Across 300 to 400 genotyped donors of the cohort, an average of approximately 200,000 unique TCR beta nucleotide sequences per donor were sequenced, and approximately 19% of those sequences were non-productive. Findings and caveats that apply to the study as a whole: Only TCR beta chains were sequenced in this cohort, and the absence of alpha or paired-chain data limited detectable features. According to a later analysis, TCR association rates differed among HLA loci, with DRB1 alleles showing the most associated TCRs and HLA-C alleles showing the fewest. Correlated functional status among segregating V segments might reflect linkage disequilibrium, but an unknown experimental factor could not be ruled out. According to a later analysis, most CMV-associated TCR beta chains appeared to be HLA-restricted, and the HLA associations seemed to be driven largely by CMV exposure. In a later genetic analysis, fewer N-insertions in productive TCRs were reported among donors in an Asian-associated ancestry cluster than the roughly 700-donor mean. Seventeen rarely observed V segments, including chromosome 9 orphons, were excluded from the earlier analysis of almost 600 of the donors because counts were too low. While some public TCRs were present in many individuals, most TCR sequences turned up only very rarely across donors. HLA typing was unavailable for some donors at each locus, so association tests used only the typed subset. CMV serostatus was the only immune exposure information available for the cohort. Presence/absence analyses assumed roughly uniform sequencing depth across donors, an assumption that may not hold. Several of the top co-occurrence clusters appeared to be linked to parvovirus B19, influenza, CMV and Epstein-Barr virus, according to a later analysis. In both the original and validation cohorts, the classifier was reported to diagnose cytomegalovirus status with high specificity and sensitivity. In the study, around 160 TCR beta chains were listed as associated with cytomegalovirus. Some IMGT-functional V segments, including TRBV6-2 and TRBV6-3, could not be told apart with the 87-base-pair reads, so those segments were excluded. Strong co-occurrence of HLA alleles, especially DR and DQ, made assigning TCR associations to individual alleles difficult. A further reported finding was that TCR beta sequences accurately predicted the HLA-A and HLA-B alleles for most subjects in the first cohort. In a later analysis, HLA-associated TCR beta chains showed more clonal expansion and lower generation probabilities than non-associated chains that were equally common. At a false discovery rate of 0.05, a later analysis linked about 17,000 TCR beta sequences to specific HLA alleles. The sequencing pipeline was judged likely to have produced a cluster of highly shared sequence variants as a technical artifact. The authors suggested that the approach could potentially be generalized to other disease states and immunological phenotypes. In a later genetic analysis, a missense DCLRE1C variant was associated with V-gene and J-gene trimming of TCR beta chains, and the association was replicated in an independent cohort. In vitro tests confirmed that three of the cytomegalovirus-associated TCR beta chains recognize cytomegalovirus antigens. Broadly in line with IMGT annotations, most TCR beta V segments showed up in productive rearrangements about 87% or about 30% of the time in an earlier analysis of approximately 600 of the donors.

CDR1 and CDR2, looked up from the germline V gene (reference sequence), are PRHDT and FYEKMQ. The germline V end is reduced by 5 bases and the J end by 0 bases; junction bases left unmatched: 3. The CDR3 runs 14 amino acids, cysteine and phenylalanine included. The read is trimmed to its CDR3 DNA, 42 bases read in frame from base 1. With regard to this clone: No antigen is known for it.

The library was prepared using the immunoSEQ multiplex PCR assay. A mixture of 60 forward primers for TCR Vbeta segments and 13 reverse primers for TCR Jbeta segments was used in the multiplex PCR. The CDR3 region of rearranged TCR beta genes was amplified from genomic DNA by a multiplex PCR assay. The Illumina HiSeq System was used to sequence the amplified TCR beta libraries as 87-base-pair reads. The original methods were these. A later analysis counted approximately 84 million unique TCR beta chains across the 550 to 800 repertoires, and 9 million to 14 million of these chains were shared by at least two donors. Raw reads were error-corrected and collapsed into unique sequences with a nearest-neighbor algorithm that merged closely related sequences to remove PCR and sequencing errors. CDR3 sequences were aligned to IMGT reference sequences to assign V, D and J gene segments. Each retained sequence needed at least a six-nucleotide match to both a V gene segment and a J gene segment. Rearrangements were called productive when the CDR3 lacked stop codons and stayed in frame with V and J; all others were non-productive. CDR3 was defined by IMGT convention, running from the second conserved V-encoded cysteine to the conserved J-encoded phenylalanine. Sequences without an unambiguous match to a single V gene segment were excluded from the earlier analysis of 500 to 700 of the donors. In an earlier analysis of several hundred of the donors, a V segment was called functional when productive rearrangements were above 56.7%, and segregating when the standard deviation between donors exceeded 5%. A statistical classification framework was developed to diagnose cytomegalovirus status using the catalog of TCR beta chain sequences. A later analysis assigned V and J genes by comparing TCR nucleotide sequences with IMGT/GENE-DB human TR gene sequences. In a later analysis, CDR3 sequences and most-parsimonious VDJ recombination scenarios were assigned using the TCRdist pipeline. A later analysis defined each TCR beta chain by its CDR3 amino acid sequence plus V-gene family, and excluded reads lacking a unique V-gene family. In a later analysis, approximately 590 highly shared, low-generation-probability nucleotide sequences were removed to address suspected cross-contamination and a sequencing artifact. In a later analysis, a clonal expansion index for each public chain was calculated from normalized within-repertoire ranks of inferred template counts. Generation probabilities in a later analysis came from a VDJ recombination model fitted to out-of-frame rearrangements, and those results were checked against IGoR. In a later analysis, hypergeometric tests were used to score TCR-TCR, TCR-HLA and TCR-CMV co-occurrence, with a repertoire-size bias correction applied to TCR pairs. A later analysis estimated false discovery rates by permuting HLA or CMV assignments 20 times. In a later analysis, co-occurring TCRs were grouped with DBSCAN, and TCRdist sequence similarity was added when clustering was performed within HLA-allele-positive subsets. Repertoires with fewer than 30,000 or more than 120,000 public chains were left out of co-occurrence clustering, as were five repertoires with anomalous nucleotide sharing. As stored in TCRdb, this immuneACCESS dataset retains in-frame rearrangements with V and J assigned. A fraction of the clones does not appear; measured against another copy, unresolved V genes explain less than half of the discrepancy, and the remainder lacks a known reason. For V, J and clone size, that table is used; D and trimming come from the DNA. In this sample's table one finds around 200,000 clones. Around 0.79% of the sample is taken by the ten largest.

The cohort consisted of 650 to 700 healthy bone marrow donors. At the time of sampling, every cohort member was nominally healthy, though immune exposures that went unrecorded were likely present. The donor was CMV seropositive and was included in the group of 300 or so seropositive cohort members. A peripheral blood sample was provided by each donor, and peripheral blood mononuclear cells were used for TCR beta sequencing. Genomic DNA extraction from the blood cell samples was performed with the Qiagen DNeasy Blood Extraction Kit. The sequence is built from TRBV13 and TRBJ1-1; 7 of the junction bases match TRBD1. The receptor comes from a young woman in good health and CMV-seropositive. The sequenced sample was PBMCs. For the CDR3, the sequence is CASSPTGMNTEAFF. The nucleotide sequence reads as follows: TGTGCCAGCAGCCCGACAGGGATGAACACTGAAGCTTTCTTT. Reference TRBV13 and TRBJ1-1 proteins supply the regions before and after the CDR3; the full variable domain is: AAGVIQSPRHLIKEKRETATLKCYPIPRHDTVYWYQQGPGQDPQFLISFYEKMQSDKGSIPDRFSAQQFSDYHSELNMSSLELGDSALYFCASSPTGMNTEAFFGQGTRLTVV.